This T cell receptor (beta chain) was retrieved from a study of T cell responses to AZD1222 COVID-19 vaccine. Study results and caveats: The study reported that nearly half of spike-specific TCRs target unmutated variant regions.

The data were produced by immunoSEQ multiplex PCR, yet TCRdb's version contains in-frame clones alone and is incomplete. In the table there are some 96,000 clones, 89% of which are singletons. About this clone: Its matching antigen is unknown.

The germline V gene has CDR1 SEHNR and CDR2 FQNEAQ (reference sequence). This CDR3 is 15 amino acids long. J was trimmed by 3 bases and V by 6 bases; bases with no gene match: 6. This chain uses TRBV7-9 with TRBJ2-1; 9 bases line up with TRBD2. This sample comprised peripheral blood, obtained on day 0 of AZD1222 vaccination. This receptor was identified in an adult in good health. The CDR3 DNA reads TGTGCCAGCAGTAGCGGGAGCGCCTTCTACAATGAGCAGTTCTTC. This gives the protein CASSSGSAFYNEQFF.